The present T cell receptor beta chain was sequenced within a study of cytomegalovirus exposure and HLA in healthy donors (dated by TCRdb to about 2017). In terms of the full investigation: The 550 to 750 repertoires of the first cohort and the 95 to 150 validation repertoires were produced on the same platform, according to a later analysis. The study combined high-throughput TCR immunosequencing, statistical association of individual TCRs with disease status, and machine learning to predict cytomegalovirus infection status. The study was designed to test whether signatures of past pathogen exposure could be identified by cataloging public T cell receptors. Besides the first cohort of about 730 subjects, a separate validation cohort made up of around 120 different subjects was used. Summary of the overall study and its limitations: While some public TCRs were present in many individuals, most TCR sequences turned up only very rarely across donors. In both the original and validation cohorts, the classifier was reported to diagnose cytomegalovirus status with high specificity and sensitivity. It was suggested by the authors that the approach could potentially be generalized to other disease states and immunological phenotypes. The study listed approximately 150 TCR beta chains as associated with cytomegalovirus. A later analysis lacked HLA typing for the validation cohort, so it scored co-occurrence in that cohort across all 120 or so repertoires. In vitro tests confirmed that a few of the cytomegalovirus-associated TCR beta chains recognize cytomegalovirus antigens. A later analysis found that TCRs clustered in the first cohort also tended to co-occur in the 130 or so validation repertoires, with about 94% of cluster scores above 0.

Library preparation was by the immunoSEQ multiplex PCR assay. In the original analysis: A statistical classification framework was developed to diagnose cytomegalovirus status using the catalog of TCR beta chain sequences. The clones in this table, taken by TCRdb from immuneACCESS, are in-frame only. Not every clone is retained; where verified, under half of the shortfall comes from an unresolved V gene, and the cause of the rest is unknown. From that table come the V and J calls and clone size; the DNA was used to work out D and trimming. The sample table shows around 300,000 clones, and roughly nine tenths are seen once. The ten top clones hold approximately 1% of the sample. The donors belonged to the validation cohort of about 130 subjects, which was separate from the approximately 610-subject first cohort. The germline V gene encodes CDR1 SGHDT and CDR2 YYEEEE. Taken from cysteine to phenylalanine, the CDR3 has 14 residues. Only CDR3 DNA remains: 42 bases, in frame from the first base. Trimming costs V 0 bases and J 4 bases, and their ends lie 11 bases apart.

As for this clone: Its antigen is unknown. No base-level quality is on record; no much larger clone is a single base apart.

Specimen: PBMCs. In this chain, TRBV5-6 is recombined with TRBJ2-7; confidence is insufficient to name the D gene. The receptor comes from a woman under 40 in good health and CMV-seropositive. The DNA reads as follows: TGTGCCAGCAGCTTGGGGGGTGGGTTTTACGAGCAGTACTTC. It is translated as CASSLGGGFYEQYF.